Listed below are T cell receptor beta chains from one sample, sequenced in a study of T cells in Graves' hyperthyroidism and ophthalmopathy. TCRdb re-called the multiplex PCR reads with MiXCR, one entry per CDR3 protein. Of around 350,000 distinct CDR3 sequences listed, approximately 19% are singletons. The sequencing sample was made of blood. The receptors come from a woman under 30 with Graves' hyperthyroidism. Each CDR3 is given with its conserved first and last residue. A D gene is named only where the DNA matches it firmly. For some rows the clone size is stated as once, few or many, or as a class when expanded; others skip it.

>TRBJ1-1|.|.|TRBV5-1
TGCGCCAGCAGCTTGGCTGTGGGGATGAACACTGAAGCTTTCTTT
CASSLAVGMNTEAFF
>TRBJ2-2|many|TRBD1|TRBV7-9
TGTGCCAGCAGCCCGGACAGGGACGGCACCGGGGAGCTGTTTTTT
CASSPDRDGTGELFF
>TRBJ2-7|many|TRBD1|TRBV30
TGTGCCTGGAGTCACAGGGGTAGCTACGAGCAGTACTTC
CAWSHRGSYEQYF
>TRBJ1-5|many|TRBD1|TRBV20-1
TGCAGTGCTCCGAAACAGGGGGTAAGGGGCAATCAGCCCCAGCATTTT
CSAPKQGVRGNQPQHF
>TRBJ2-7|many|.|TRBV30
TGTGCCTGGAGTGTAAACAGGGCCTACGAGCAGTACTTC
CAWSVNRAYEQYF
>TRBJ2-2|many|TRBD2|TRBV12-5
TGTGCTAGTAGTTTCCGACCTTGGGCTAGCGGGGGGTTCGGGGAGCTGTTTTTT
CASSFRPWASGGFGELFF
>TRBJ1-1|many|.|TRBV12-3/TRBV12-4
TGTGCCAGCAGTTCGGGGGTGGACACTGAAGCTTTCTTT
CASSSGVDTEAFF
>TRBJ1-1|.|.|TRBV20-1
TGCAGTGCTGGCGGGGGACACGCTGAAGCTTTCTTT
CSAGGGHAEAFF
>TRBJ1-5|.|TRBD1|TRBV12-3/TRBV12-4
TGTGCCAGCAGTAATCGCGGGACAGGAAGGAAACAGCCCCAGCATTTT
CASSNRGTGRKQPQHF
>TRBJ1-1|many|.|TRBV4-1
TGCGCCAGCAGCCAATCGGTGAACACTGAAGCTTTCTTT
CASSQSVNTEAFF
>TRBJ2-7|many|TRBD1|TRBV6-2/TRBV6-3
TGTGCCAGCAGTTACCGAAGACAGGGGGCCTACGAGCAGTACTTC
CASSYRRQGAYEQYF
>TRBJ2-7|.|TRBD1|TRBV27
TGTGCCAGCAGTCCAGGGACAGGTTTTAGCGAGCAGTACTTC
CASSPGTGFSEQYF
>TRBJ1-2|many|.|TRBV20-1
TGCAGTGCCCCCCCCCTGCTCTCTAACGGCTACACCTTC
CSAPPLLSNGYTF
>TRBJ1-2|many|.|TRBV9
TGTGCCAGCAGCGTAGCTTGGGGAAGAGCTAACTATGGCTACACCTTC
CASSVAWGRANYGYTF
>TRBJ1-1|many|.|TRBV4-2
TGTGCCAGCAGCCAAGAGAGGGGGTGGGTCACTGAAGCTTTCTTT
CASSQERGWVTEAFF
>TRBJ2-5|many|TRBD2|TRBV20-1
TGCAGTGCCGCCGGGACTAGCGGGTACCAAGAGACCCAGTACTTC
CSAAGTSGYQETQYF
>TRBJ2-2|many|TRBD1|TRBV6-1
TGTGCCAGCAGACAGGGGGCAAACGGGGAGCTGTTTTTT
CASRQGANGELFF
>TRBJ1-1|.|.|TRBV24-1
TGTGCCACCAGAGAATACCTAGGGGGACACTTGAACACTGAAGCTTTCTTT
CATREYLGGHLNTEAFF
>TRBJ1-5|few|TRBD1|TRBV18
TGTGCCAGCTCACCTTTCCAGGGGGTTACAAGCAATCAGCCCCAGCATTTT
CASSPFQGVTSNQPQHF
>TRBJ1-4|many|.|TRBV20-1
TGCAGTGCCCCCAGTACAACTAATGAAAAACTGTTTTTT
CSAPSTTNEKLFF
>TRBJ1-1|many|.|TRBV14
TGTGCCAGCAGCCAAGGGTCGTTCTCTGAAGCTTTCTTT
CASSQGSFSEAFF
>TRBJ1-1|many|.|TRBV20-1
TGCAGTGCTAGTTTGTTCTGGGGCGGGGACACTGAAGCTTTCTTT
CSASLFWGGDTEAFF
>TRBJ1-1|.|TRBD1|TRBV5-1
TGCGCCAGCAGCCCGGGGACAGGGATCTCTGAAGCTTTCTTT
CASSPGTGISEAFF
>TRBJ2-2|.|.|TRBV5-1
TGCGCCAGCAGCTTCCGGACGGTTCCGAACACCGGGGAGCTGTTTTTT
CASSFRTVPNTGELFF
>TRBJ1-2|many|.|TRBV5-1
TGCGCCAGCAAATACGGGGGGATGAGAGAACTCTATGGCTACACCTTC
CASKYGGMRELYGYTF
>TRBJ1-1|.|.|TRBV5-1
TGCGCCAGCAGCTCGTTCGGCCTCACCAAGCATTTTTACACTGAAGCTTTCTTT
CASSSFGLTKHFYTEAFF
>TRBJ2-5|.|TRBD2|TRBV5-1
TGCGCCAGCACCCGGGGGGTTTCAGTGGAGACCCAGTACTTC
CASTRGVSVETQYF
>TRBJ1-1|.|.|TRBV6-1
TGTGCCAGCCAAACCGCCGGGGAGGGGAACACTGAAGCTTTCTTT
CASQTAGEGNTEAFF
>TRBJ1-2|few|.|TRBV6-2/TRBV6-3
TGTGCCTCTACTTCCGATTATGGCTACACCTTC
CASTSDYGYTF
>TRBJ2-5|many|TRBD2|TRBV12-3/TRBV12-4
TGTGCCAGCATCGGGACTAGCGGGGGAGAGACCCAGTACTTC
CASIGTSGGETQYF
>TRBJ2-5|.|TRBD1|TRBV12-5
TGTGCTAGTGGTCCTACAGAGGGGGCAGGGACCCAGTACTTC
CASGPTEGAGTQYF
>TRBJ2-7|many|TRBD1|TRBV12-3/TRBV12-4
TGTGCCAGCAGTACAGGGGGTCCGACCTCCGAGCAGTACTTC
CASSTGGPTSEQYF
>TRBJ1-3|many|.|TRBV30
TGTGCCTGGAGAATAACGGAACAGTTTGGAAACACCATATATTTT
CAWRITEQFGNTIYF
>TRBJ1-1|many|.|TRBV18
TGTGCCAGCTCACCTCGAGAAAGGCGGAACACTGAAGCTTTCTTT
CASSPRERRNTEAFF
>TRBJ2-5|.|.|TRBV15
TGTGCCACCAGCATCAGGGTGGGAGGAGAGACCCAGTACTTC
CATSIRVGGETQYF
>TRBJ2-5|.|.|TRBV6-2/TRBV6-3
TGTGCCAGCGCCAACGGCCAAGAGACCCAGTACTTC
CASANGQETQYF
>TRBJ1-1|many|TRBD1|TRBV5-1
TGCGCCAGCAGCGGGACGGACAGGTTGAACACTGAAGCTTTCTTT
CASSGTDRLNTEAFF
>TRBJ2-5|many|TRBD1|TRBV6-2/TRBV6-3
TGTGCCAGCAGCCGGGACAGGGGCGTTGCGGAGACCCAGTACTTC
CASSRDRGVAETQYF
>TRBJ1-1|.|.|TRBV4-1
TGCGCCAGCAGCCAAGTGTGGAGACCCTCTGAAGCTTTCTTT
CASSQVWRPSEAFF
>TRBJ2-3|few|.|TRBV18
TGTGCCAGCTCACCAGGGCTAGGGGCCACAGATACGCAGTATTTT
CASSPGLGATDTQYF
>TRBJ1-2|many|.|TRBV10-2
TGCGCCAGCAGTGAGATCTCGGCGGGCTACACCTTC
CASSEISAGYTF
>TRBJ1-2|.|TRBD1|TRBV12-3/TRBV12-4
TGTGCCAGCAGTTATAACAGGGGAGGCTACACCTTC
CASSYNRGGYTF
>TRBJ2-2|many|.|TRBV6-1
TGTGCCAGCAGAGACGGACAGCTCACCGGGGAGCTGTTTTTT
CASRDGQLTGELFF
>TRBJ2-7|many|TRBD1|TRBV2
TGTGCCAGCAGTAAGGGACAGGGCCTCTACGAGCAGTACTTC
CASSKGQGLYEQYF
>TRBJ2-6|many|.|TRBV28
TGTGCCAGCAGTTCCGGGGGATCTGGGGCCAACGTCCTGACTTTC
CASSSGGSGANVLTF
>TRBJ2-3|many|.|TRBV2
TGTGCCACCCGGACTGCGCTCGGGGCAGATACGCAGTATTTT
CATRTALGADTQYF
>TRBJ1-5|many|TRBD1|TRBV30
TGTGCCTGGAGGGGACAGCTTAATCAGCCCCAGCATTTT
CAWRGQLNQPQHF
>TRBJ2-7|few|TRBD1|TRBV9
TGTGCCAGCAGCGCAATCCCCGGGACAGGGGTCTACGAGCAGTACTTC
CASSAIPGTGVYEQYF
>TRBJ2-7|many|TRBD2|TRBV5-4
TGTGCCAGCAGCTTGGGCGGGGGGCCCTACGAGCAGTACTTC
CASSLGGGPYEQYF